The clone carrying this T cell receptor (beta chain) was seen just once. Its antigen is undetermined. RNA was extracted from whole blood without cell sorting, alongside germline DNA. This sample stems from a study of tumor-infiltrating lymphocytes in primary liver carcinoma. Study-wide points: For tumor-adjacent and tumor-blood pairs, overlap was less than that seen for tumor region pairs. A significantly higher top-250-clone fraction was found in tumors than in blood (p = 0.039).

The CDR3 has 15 amino acids. CDR1 MDHEN and CDR2 SYDVKM come from the germline V gene. V trimming: 2 bases; J trimming: 9 bases; junction bases outside the gene matches: 10. A primer matching the constant region was used to make TCR beta cDNA from around 550 ng of total RNA. Construction of TCR beta libraries relied on three successive nested multiplex PCR rounds employing slightly modified ARM-PCR. PCR rounds one and two used TRBV1-TRBV30 forward primers with a C-beta reverse primer for around 11 cycles each. TCRdb itself ran the multiplex PCR reads through MiXCR, one entry per CDR3 protein. The table records approximately 300,000 distinct CDR3 sequences, less than 75% of them present only once.

The clonotype comes from a man aged 35 to 55 with primary liver carcinoma and hepatitis B virus infection. This sequence joins TRBV28 and TRBJ2-5, with TRBD2 matching over 9 bases. The sample taken for sequencing was peripheral blood. The CDR3: CASSLSGGRSRAQYF. The CDR3 DNA reads as TGTGCCAGCAGTTTAAGCGGGGGGCGGTCACGGGCCCAGTACTTC.